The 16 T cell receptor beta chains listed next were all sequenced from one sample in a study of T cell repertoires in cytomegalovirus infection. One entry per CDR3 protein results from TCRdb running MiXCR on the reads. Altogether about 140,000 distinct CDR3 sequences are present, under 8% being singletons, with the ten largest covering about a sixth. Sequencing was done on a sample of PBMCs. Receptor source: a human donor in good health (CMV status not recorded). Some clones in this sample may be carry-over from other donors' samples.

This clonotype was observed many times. The CDR3 DNA is TGTGCCAGCAGTTTCTTCCGGCCCGGAGATACGCAGTATTTT. Protein product: CASSFFRPGDTQYF. This sequence joins TRBV28 and TRBJ2-3; D is undetermined. The germline gives CDR1 MDHEN, CDR2 SYDVKM. Trimming cost V 3 bases and J 5 bases, with 12 bases left between them. This CDR3 is built from 14 residues.

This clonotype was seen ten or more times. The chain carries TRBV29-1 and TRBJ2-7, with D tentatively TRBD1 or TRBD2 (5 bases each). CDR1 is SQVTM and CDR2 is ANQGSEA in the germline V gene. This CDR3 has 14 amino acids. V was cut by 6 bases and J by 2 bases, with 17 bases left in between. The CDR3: CSVTTGTGTYEQYF. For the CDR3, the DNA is TGCAGCGTGACAACCGGGACGGGGACCTACGAGCAGTACTTC.

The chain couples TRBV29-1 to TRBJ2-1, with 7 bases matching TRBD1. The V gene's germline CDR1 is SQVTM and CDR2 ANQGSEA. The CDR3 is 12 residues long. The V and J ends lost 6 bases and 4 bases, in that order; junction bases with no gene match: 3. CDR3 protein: CSVVTGYNEQFF. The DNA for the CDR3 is TGCAGCGTCGTGACAGGGTACAATGAGCAGTTCTTC.

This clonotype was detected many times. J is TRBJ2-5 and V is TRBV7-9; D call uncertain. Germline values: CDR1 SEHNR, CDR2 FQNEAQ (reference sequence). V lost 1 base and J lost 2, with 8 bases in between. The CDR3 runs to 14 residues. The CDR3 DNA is TGTGCCAGCAGCTTAGTACCCGTTCAAGAGACCCAGTACTTC. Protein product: CASSLVPVQETQYF.

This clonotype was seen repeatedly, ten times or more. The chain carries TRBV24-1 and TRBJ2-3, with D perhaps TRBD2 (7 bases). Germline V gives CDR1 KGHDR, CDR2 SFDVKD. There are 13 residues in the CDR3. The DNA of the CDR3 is TGTGCTACCCAAGGAGGGGGGGCCGATACGCAGTATTTT. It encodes CATQGGGADTQYF.

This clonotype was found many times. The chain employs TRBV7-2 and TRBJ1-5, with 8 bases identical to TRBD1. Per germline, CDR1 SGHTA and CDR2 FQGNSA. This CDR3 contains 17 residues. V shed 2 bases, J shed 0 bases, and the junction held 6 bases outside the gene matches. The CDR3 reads CASSLQGALNSNQPQHF. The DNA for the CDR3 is TGTGCCAGCAGCTTACAGGGGGCCCTTAATAGCAATCAGCCCCAGCATTTT. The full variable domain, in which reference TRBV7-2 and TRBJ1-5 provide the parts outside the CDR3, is GAGVSQSPSNKVTEKGKDVELRCDPISGHTALYWYRQSLGQGLEFLIYFQGNSAPDKSGLPSDRFSAERTGGSVSTLTIQRTQQEDSAVYLCASSLQGALNSNQPQHFGDGTRLSIL.

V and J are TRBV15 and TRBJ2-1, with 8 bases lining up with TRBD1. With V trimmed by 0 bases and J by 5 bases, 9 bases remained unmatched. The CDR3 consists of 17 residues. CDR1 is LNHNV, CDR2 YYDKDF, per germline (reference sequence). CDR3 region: CATSRDLGDRPNNEQFF. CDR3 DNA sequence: TGTGCCACCAGCAGAGATCTGGGGGACAGGCCAAACAATGAGCAGTTCTTC.

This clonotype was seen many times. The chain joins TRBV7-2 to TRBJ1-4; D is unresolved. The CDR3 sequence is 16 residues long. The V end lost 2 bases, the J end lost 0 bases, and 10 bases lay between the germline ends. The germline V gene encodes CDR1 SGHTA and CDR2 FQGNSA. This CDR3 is CASSLSPPPTNEKLFF. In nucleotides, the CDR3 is TGTGCCAGCAGCTTATCGCCTCCGCCAACTAATGAAAAACTGTTTTTT.

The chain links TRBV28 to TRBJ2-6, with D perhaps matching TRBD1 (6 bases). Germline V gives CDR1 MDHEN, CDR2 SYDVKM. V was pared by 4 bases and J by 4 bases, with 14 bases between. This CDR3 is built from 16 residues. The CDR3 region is CASSSPNRVGANVLTF. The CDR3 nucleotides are TGTGCCAGCAGTTCCCCGAACAGGGTCGGGGCCAACGTCCTGACTTTC.

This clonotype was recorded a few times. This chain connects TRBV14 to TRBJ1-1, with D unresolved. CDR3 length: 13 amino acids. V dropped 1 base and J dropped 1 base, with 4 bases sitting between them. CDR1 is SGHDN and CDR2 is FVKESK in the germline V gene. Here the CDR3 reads CASSQVQNTEAFF. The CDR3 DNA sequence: TGTGCCAGCAGCCAAGTCCAGAACACTGAAGCTTTCTTT.

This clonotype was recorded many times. The DNA of the CDR3 is TGTGCCAGCAGCTCGCCCGGGGGTAGCTCCTACAATGAGCAGTTCTTC. Translating gives CASSSPGGSSYNEQFF. J is TRBJ2-1 and V is TRBV7-2, with D maybe TRBD2 (6 bases). The V and J ends lost 4 bases and 0 bases respectively, with 13 bases between them. The CDR3 totals 16 residues. CDR1 is SGHTA and CDR2 is FQGNSA in the germline V gene.

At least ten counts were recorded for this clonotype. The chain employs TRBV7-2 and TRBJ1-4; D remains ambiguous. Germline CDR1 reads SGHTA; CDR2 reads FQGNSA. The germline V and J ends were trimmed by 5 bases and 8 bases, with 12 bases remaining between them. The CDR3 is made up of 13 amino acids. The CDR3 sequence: CASSRADGEKLFF. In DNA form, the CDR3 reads TGTGCCAGCAGCCGGGCCGACGGGGAAAAACTGTTTTTT. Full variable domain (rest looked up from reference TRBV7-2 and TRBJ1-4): GAGVSQSPSNKVTEKGKDVELRCDPISGHTALYWYRQSLGQGLEFLIYFQGNSAPDKSGLPSDRFSAERTGGSVSTLTIQRTQQEDSAVYLCASSRADGEKLFFGSGTQLSVL.

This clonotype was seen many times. In DNA, the CDR3 is TGTGCCAGCAGTCCCACGGGGGGGGAGCAGCCCCAGCATTTT. Translated: CASSPTGGEQPQHF. This chain joins TRBV12-3 or TRBV12-4 and TRBJ1-5, with D perhaps TRBD1 (5 bases). There are 14 residues in the CDR3. Trimming took off 5 bases at V and 7 bases at J, with 15 bases between the two ends.

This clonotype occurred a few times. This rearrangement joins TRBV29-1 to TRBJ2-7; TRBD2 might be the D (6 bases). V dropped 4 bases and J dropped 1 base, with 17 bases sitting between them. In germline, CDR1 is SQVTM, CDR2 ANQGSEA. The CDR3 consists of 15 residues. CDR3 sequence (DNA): TGCAGCGTTGGATTCCGCGGGGAAGGGTCCTACGAGCAGTACTTC. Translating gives CSVGFRGEGSYEQYF.

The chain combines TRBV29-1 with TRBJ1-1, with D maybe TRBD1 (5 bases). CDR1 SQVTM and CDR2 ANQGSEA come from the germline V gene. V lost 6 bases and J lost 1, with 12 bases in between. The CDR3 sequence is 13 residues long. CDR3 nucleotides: TGCAGCGTCGCTTCGAGGGGGAACACTGAAGCTTTCTTT. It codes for CSVASRGNTEAFF. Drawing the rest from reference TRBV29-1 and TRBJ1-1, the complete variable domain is SAVISQKPSRDICQRGTSLTIQCQVDSQVTMMFWYRQQPGQSLTLIATANQGSEATYESGFVIDKFPISRPNLTFSTLTVSNMSPEDSSIYLCSVASRGNTEAFFGQGTRLTVV.

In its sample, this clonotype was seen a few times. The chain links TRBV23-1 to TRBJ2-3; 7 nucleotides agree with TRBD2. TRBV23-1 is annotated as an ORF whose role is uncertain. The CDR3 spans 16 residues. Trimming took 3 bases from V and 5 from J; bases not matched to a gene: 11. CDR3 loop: CASSHSGPRGEDTQYF. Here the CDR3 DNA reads TGCGCCAGCAGTCACTCCGGCCCCCGGGGGGAAGATACGCAGTATTTT.